This T cell receptor (beta chain) is drawn from a study of blood T cell repertoires in COVID-19. The wider study: PBMCs, B-cell-depleted T cells, or T cells were the source of the cDNA or gDNA that made up the material.

Individuals aged roughly 18 to 95 years were recruited from fewer than 25 US areas. Allocation to cohorts depended on clinical history reported by the participants. The CDR3 spans 13 residues. Germline loops: CDR1 SNHLY, CDR2 FYNNEI. Between the trimmed V and J ends, which lost 6 bases and 4 bases, there was a span of 12 bases. As handled by the study authors: Reference gene primer amplification yielded estimated nucleated cell counts. Clones were read by immunoSEQ multiplex PCR, and TCRdb kept only the in-frame ones, dropping some. V and J calls and clone size are as listed in that table; D and trimming were resolved from the DNA. The sample lists 200,000 or so clones, 88% occurring once.

The sample taken for sequencing was PBMCs or T cells enriched from blood (not recorded which). J is TRBJ1-1 and V is TRBV2; D is perhaps TRBD1 (5 bases). The sequence was collected from a woman aged 30 to 39 who had recovered from COVID-19. The CDR3 sequence: CASSGDFSTEAFF. The CDR3 DNA sequence: TGTGCCAGCAGCGGGGACTTCTCCACTGAAGCTTTCTTT.